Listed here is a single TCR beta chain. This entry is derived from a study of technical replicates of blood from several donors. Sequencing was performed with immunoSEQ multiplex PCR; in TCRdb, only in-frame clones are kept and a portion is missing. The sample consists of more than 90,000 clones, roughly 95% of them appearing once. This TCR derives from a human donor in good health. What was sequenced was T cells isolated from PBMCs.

The CDR3 protein is CASSYSIGQGAYEQYF. CDR3 sequence (DNA): TGTGCCAGCAGTTACTCGATCGGACAGGGGGCTTACGAGCAGTACTTC. V gene TRBV6-5 combines with J gene TRBJ2-7; the match to TRBD1 covers 11 bases. This CDR3 has 16 residues. The germline V gene has CDR1 MNHEY and CDR2 SVGAGI. V dropped 0 bases and J dropped 4; count of bases not matched to a gene: 5.